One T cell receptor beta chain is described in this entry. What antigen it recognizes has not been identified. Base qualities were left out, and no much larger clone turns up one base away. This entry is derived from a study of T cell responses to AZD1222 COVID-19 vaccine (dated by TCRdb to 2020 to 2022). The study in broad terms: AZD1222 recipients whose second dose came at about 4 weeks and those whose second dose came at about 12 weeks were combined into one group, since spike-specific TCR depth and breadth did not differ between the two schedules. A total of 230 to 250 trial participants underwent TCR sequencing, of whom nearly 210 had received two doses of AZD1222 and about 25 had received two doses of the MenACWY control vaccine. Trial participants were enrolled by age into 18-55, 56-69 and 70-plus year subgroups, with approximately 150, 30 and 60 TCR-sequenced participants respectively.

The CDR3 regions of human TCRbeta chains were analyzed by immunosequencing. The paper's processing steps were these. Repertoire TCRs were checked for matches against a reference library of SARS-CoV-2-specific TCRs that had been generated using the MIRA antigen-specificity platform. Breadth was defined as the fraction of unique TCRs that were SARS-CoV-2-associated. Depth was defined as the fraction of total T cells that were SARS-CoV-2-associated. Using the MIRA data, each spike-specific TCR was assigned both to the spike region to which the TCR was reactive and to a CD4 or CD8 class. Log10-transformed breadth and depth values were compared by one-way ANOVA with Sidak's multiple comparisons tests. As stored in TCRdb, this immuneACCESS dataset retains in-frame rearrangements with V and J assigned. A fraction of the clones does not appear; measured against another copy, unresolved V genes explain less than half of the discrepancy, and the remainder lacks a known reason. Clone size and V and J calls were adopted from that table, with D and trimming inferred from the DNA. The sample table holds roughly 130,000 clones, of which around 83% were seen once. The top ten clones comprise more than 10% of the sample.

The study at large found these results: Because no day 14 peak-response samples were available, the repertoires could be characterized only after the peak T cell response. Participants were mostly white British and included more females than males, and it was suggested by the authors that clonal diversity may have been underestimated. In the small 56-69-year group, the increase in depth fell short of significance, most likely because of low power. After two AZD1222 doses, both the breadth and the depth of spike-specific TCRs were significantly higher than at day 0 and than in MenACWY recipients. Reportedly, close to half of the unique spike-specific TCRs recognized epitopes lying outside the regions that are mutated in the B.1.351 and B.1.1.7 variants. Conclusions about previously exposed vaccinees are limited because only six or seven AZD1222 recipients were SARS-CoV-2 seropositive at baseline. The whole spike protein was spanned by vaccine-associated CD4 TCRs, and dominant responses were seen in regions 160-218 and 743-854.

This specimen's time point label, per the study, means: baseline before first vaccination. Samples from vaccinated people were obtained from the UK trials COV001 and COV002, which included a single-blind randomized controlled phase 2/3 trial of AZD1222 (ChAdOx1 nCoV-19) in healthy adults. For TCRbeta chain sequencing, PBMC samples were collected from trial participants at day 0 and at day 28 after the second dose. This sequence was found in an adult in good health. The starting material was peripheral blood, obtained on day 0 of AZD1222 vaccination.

The CDR3 reads CASSPAGHYTEAFF. The DNA reads TGTGCCAGCAGCCCCGCCGGGCACTACACTGAAGCTTTCTTT. The rearrangement joined TRBV14 to TRBJ1-1; there is no confident call for the D gene. From a lookup of the germline V gene, CDR1 and CDR2 are SGHDN and FVKESK. V is clipped by 4 bases and J by 3 bases, and the sequence between their germline boundaries is 12 bases long. The CDR3 contains 14 residues, cysteine and phenylalanine counted. Just CDR3 DNA is preserved here, 42 bases in frame from base 1.